Below are 22 T cell receptor beta chains sequenced from a single sample in a study of CD8 T cells in Susac syndrome. Random hexamers were used to reverse transcribe an amount of about 0.45 to 1 ug RNA. TCRdb passed the immunoSEQ multiplex PCR reads through MiXCR, listing each CDR3 protein once. This sample has 200,000 to 250,000 distinct CDR3 sequences, with roughly 96% found just once. Sequencing was performed on CD4+ T cells from PBMCs. The origin of the receptors is a human donor with multiple sclerosis.

The chain combines TRBV18 with TRBJ2-1; tentatively, D is TRBD1 or TRBD2 (5 bases each). This CDR3 contains 13 residues. V lost 3 bases and J 8 bases, leaving 11 bases between the germline ends. Germline CDR1 reads KGHSH; CDR2 reads LQKENI. The CDR3 loop is CASSPGVGDEQFF. The DNA of the CDR3 is TGTGCCAGCTCACCGGGGGTTGGGGATGAGCAGTTCTTC. Variable domain in full (rest from reference TRBV18 and TRBJ2-1): NAGVMQNPRHLVRRRGQEARLRCSPMKGHSHVYWYRQLPEEGLKFMVYLQKENIIDESGMPKERFSAEFPKEGPSILRIQQVVRGDSAAYFCASSPGVGDEQFFGPGTRLTVL.

The chain links TRBV6-2 or TRBV6-3 to TRBJ2-1; perhaps D is TRBD1 or TRBD2 (5 bases each). The germline V and J ends were trimmed by 0 bases and 9 bases, with 9 bases remaining between them. The CDR3 runs 13 residues. Germline CDR1 is MNHEY and CDR2 is SVGEGT. The CDR3 protein is CASSYSGVPEQFF. CDR3 coding DNA: TGTGCCAGCAGTTACTCGGGGGTTCCTGAGCAGTTCTTC.

The chain carries TRBV29-1 and TRBJ1-1; 7 nucleotides line up with TRBD1. Germline trimming cut 5 bases from V and 1 base from J; bases unmatched to any gene: 4. Germline V gene data show CDR1 as SQVTM and CDR2 as ANQGSEA. The CDR3 covers 13 residues. This chain's CDR3 is CSVSQGRNTEAFF. DNA of the CDR3: TGCAGCGTTTCACAGGGGAGGAACACTGAAGCTTTCTTT.

The V call is TRBV20-1, the J call TRBJ2-7, with TRBD1 matching 10 bases. The germline V gene encodes CDR1 DFQATT and CDR2 SNEGSKA (reference sequence). V lost 5 bases to trimming and J lost 6 bases; unmatched junction nucleotides: 10. CDR3 length equals 14 residues. CDR3 region: CSAYPGQGKSEQYF. The DNA of the CDR3 is TGCAGTGCTTATCCGGGACAGGGGAAGTCCGAGCAGTACTTC.

The V gene is TRBV12-3 or TRBV12-4, the J gene TRBJ2-5; either TRBD1 or TRBD2 may fit D (6 bases each). The CDR3 extends over 14 amino acids. V was clipped by 6 bases and J by 4 bases, with 15 bases between them. CDR3 sequence: CASRLGEGGETQYF. For the CDR3, the DNA is TGTGCCAGCAGGTTGGGTGAGGGGGGAGAGACCCAGTACTTC.

J is TRBJ2-3 and V is TRBV11-2, with a tentative D call TRBD1 (6 bases). The CDR3 sequence is 14 residues long. Germline CDR1 reads SGHAT; CDR2 reads FQNNGV. The V and J ends lost 5 bases and 1 base respectively, with 10 bases between them. The CDR3 protein is CASSNEGGTDTQYF. In nucleotides, the CDR3 is TGTGCCAGCAGCAACGAGGGGGGCACAGATACGCAGTATTTT. The full variable domain, in which reference TRBV11-2 and TRBJ2-3 provide the parts outside the CDR3, is EAGVAQSPRYKIIEKRQSVAFWCNPISGHATLYWYQQILGQGPKLLIQFQNNGVVDDSQLPKDRFSAERLKGVDSTLKIQPAKLEDSAVYLCASSNEGGTDTQYFGPGTRLTVL.

This chain connects TRBV29-1 to TRBJ2-1; TRBD2 agrees at 11 bases. The CDR3 consists of 15 residues. V lost 6 bases, J lost 4 bases, and 8 bases stayed unmatched. The V gene's germline CDR1 is SQVTM and CDR2 ANQGSEA. The CDR3 is CSVPRSGGAYNEQFF. The CDR3 DNA reads as TGCAGCGTCCCCCGTAGCGGGGGGGCTTACAATGAGCAGTTCTTC.

This clonotype was observed once. The chain carries TRBV5-1 and TRBJ1-6; a possible D gene is TRBD1 (5 bases). Germline values: CDR1 SGHRS, CDR2 YFSETQ. The CDR3 covers 14 residues. V lost 2 bases and J lost 8, with 11 bases in between. The DNA of the CDR3 is TGCGCCAGCAGCTTCACTACAGGTGATTCACCCCTCCACTTT. Amino acid sequence: CASSFTTGDSPLHF.

This chain joins TRBV20-1 and TRBJ2-1; D remains unclear. Trimming pared 0 bases from V and 12 bases from J, leaving 9 bases between. CDR3 length equals 11 residues. Germline assignment: CDR1 DFQATT and CDR2 SNEGSKA (reference sequence). The CDR3, as DNA: TGCAGTGCTAGAGATGAAGGCTGGCAGTTCTTC. Its protein product is CSARDEGWQFF.

The chain joins TRBV20-1 to TRBJ1-5; 8 positions match TRBD1. There are 15 residues in the CDR3. Germline CDR1 and CDR2: DFQATT and SNEGSKA (reference sequence). V lost 2 bases and J lost 2; bases outside the gene matches: 5. The CDR3 here is CSARKTGDRNQPQHF. The CDR3 nucleotides read TGCAGTGCTAGAAAGACAGGGGATCGCAATCAGCCCCAGCATTTT.

The CDR3: CASSRVVADSGANVLTF. In DNA form, the CDR3 reads TGTGCCAGCAGCCGAGTAGTGGCCGACTCTGGGGCCAACGTCCTGACTTTC. The V and J genes are TRBV6-1 and TRBJ2-6; no firm D call. The CDR3 spans 17 residues. Trimming took off 6 bases at V and 0 bases at J, with 15 bases between the two ends. The germline V gene encodes CDR1 MNHNS and CDR2 SASEGT.

The genes are TRBV7-9 and TRBJ2-5, with TRBD1 identical over 8 bases. CDR1 and CDR2 (germline): SEHNR, FQNEAQ (reference sequence). The CDR3 contains 16 residues. V lost 5 bases to trimming and J lost 4 bases; unmatched junction nucleotides: 12. This chain's CDR3 is CASSQRRTGLGETQYF. The CDR3, as DNA: TGTGCCAGCAGCCAAAGAAGGACAGGGCTTGGAGAGACCCAGTACTTC.

The chain links TRBV10-3 to TRBJ2-2; TRBD1 is a possible D gene (5 bases). The CDR3 covers 15 residues. Germline V gene sequence: CDR1 ENHRY, CDR2 SYGVKD. With 3 bases removed from V and 4 bases from J, the gap between germline ends came to 12 bases. CDR3 residues: CAISDAGRATGELFF. Here the CDR3 DNA reads TGTGCCATCAGTGATGCCGGCAGGGCCACCGGGGAGCTGTTTTTT.

This chain connects TRBV18 to TRBJ1-1; D not certain. The CDR3 length is 16 residues. The ends were cut back, 0 bases at V and 5 bases at J, with 16 bases in the middle. CDR1 is KGHSH and CDR2 is LQKENI in the germline V gene. CDR3 DNA: TGTGCCAGCTCACCACCCCAGCACACGGGGAGGACTGAAGCTTTCTTT. Its translation is CASSPPQHTGRTEAFF.

The rearrangement uses TRBV20-1 and TRBJ1-1; 9 bases map to TRBD1. V shed 3 bases, J shed 2 bases, and the junction held 4 bases outside the gene matches. This CDR3 has 14 residues. The germline V gene has CDR1 DFQATT and CDR2 SNEGSKA (reference sequence). CDR3 in DNA: TGCAGTGCTAGGGGACAGGGTACCAACACTGAAGCTTTCTTT. Translating it yields CSARGQGTNTEAFF.

J is TRBJ1-1 and V is TRBV29-1; no firm D call. V was trimmed by 5 bases and J by 8 bases, leaving 18 bases between them. The CDR3 consists of 13 residues. CDR1 SQVTM and CDR2 ANQGSEA come from the germline V gene. The CDR3 reads CSVKTLFKYEAFF. The CDR3 DNA reads TGCAGCGTTAAAACCCTATTCAAATACGAAGCTTTCTTT.

The chain uses TRBV5-4 and TRBJ1-1, with TRBD1 identical over 11 bases. V was clipped by 0 bases and J by 5 bases; unmatched bases: 6. The germline CDR1 and CDR2 sequences are SGHNT and YYREEE (reference sequence). This CDR3 region has 16 residues. The CDR3 reads CASSLVGQGAQTEAFF. In DNA, the CDR3 is TGTGCCAGCAGCTTGGTCGGACAGGGGGCGCAAACTGAAGCTTTCTTT. Supplemented by reference TRBV5-4 and TRBJ1-1, the full variable domain reads ETGVTQSPTHLIKTRGQQVTLRCSSQSGHNTVSWYQQALGQGPQFIFQYYREEENGRGNFPPRFSGLQFPNYSSELNVNALELDDSALYLCASSLVGQGAQTEAFFGQGTRLTVV.

The CDR3 coding sequence is TGCAGCGTTGGCCAGGGAAGGCATGGCTACACCTTC. Its protein is CSVGQGRHGYTF. The chain uses TRBV29-1 and TRBJ1-2, with a weak D call TRBD1 (5 bases). The germline V gene encodes CDR1 SQVTM and CDR2 ANQGSEA. The CDR3 is made up of 12 amino acids. V was shortened by 4 bases and J by 6 bases, with 12 bases between the two germline ends.

The chain combines TRBV12-3 or TRBV12-4 with TRBJ2-5, with 8 bases lining up with TRBD1. V lost 4 bases to trimming and J lost 3 bases; unmatched junction nucleotides: 1. The length of the CDR3 is 13 residues. The CDR3 reads CASSYRGKETQYF. The CDR3 DNA reads TGTGCCAGCAGTTACAGGGGGAAAGAGACCCAGTACTTC.

This chain uses TRBV28 with TRBJ1-2; TRBD1 aligns across 11 bases. In germline, CDR1 is MDHEN, CDR2 SYDVKM. Losses at the gene ends were 5 bases for V and 4 bases for J; bases not matched to a gene: 9. This CDR3 has 16 amino acids. This CDR3 reads CASSKRTGGRRYGYTF. The DNA of the CDR3 is TGTGCCAGCAGTAAACGGACAGGGGGCCGGCGCTATGGCTACACCTTC.

The table lists this clonotype with a few counts. The V and J genes are TRBV18 and TRBJ2-7; D gene ambiguous. Germline loops: CDR1 KGHSH, CDR2 LQKENI. V dropped 6 bases and J dropped 6 bases, with 12 bases sitting between them. The CDR3 totals 12 residues. The CDR3 bases are TGTGCCAGCTCGTCTGGGGTTGGCGAGCAGTACTTC. This sequence encodes CASSSGVGEQYF.

This chain uses TRBV3-1 with TRBJ2-1; D ambiguous. Germline V gives CDR1 LGHDT, CDR2 YNNKEL (reference sequence). V was cut by 2 bases and J by 7 bases, with 6 bases left in between. CDR3 length: 12 amino acids. CDR3 sequence reads: CASSQSNNEQFF. The CDR3 DNA is TGTGCCAGCAGCCAATCTAATAATGAGCAGTTCTTC.